The clone carrying this T cell receptor beta chain has more than one count but fewer than ten. Its matching antigen is unknown. The data originate from a study of response to subunit inactivated influenza vaccine. Study-wide points: Authors suggested that a seasonal influenza vaccination recruits few new T cells each time.

Per the germline V gene, CDR1 is KGHSH and CDR2 is LQKENI. Trimming removed 4 bases at V and 5 bases at J, with 21 bases between. The length of the CDR3 is 17 residues. TCRdb re-called the RT-PCR reads through MiXCR, storing one row per CDR3 protein. The repertoire holds hundreds of thousands of distinct CDR3 sequences, with 21% as singletons. The chain is built from TRBV18 and TRBJ2-1; maybe TRBD2 (6 bases). This receptor was obtained from a man aged 50 to 69 who received an inactivated influenza vaccine. The sample in question was PBMCs from blood, obtained less than 22 months after vaccination. CDR3 DNA: TGTGCCAGCTCACGGCAAGCGACTAGAATGGGTAACAATGAGCAGTTCTTC. Translating gives CASSRQATRMGNNEQFF.